A single sample is the source of the 4 T cell receptor beta chains below, sequenced in a study of cytomegalovirus exposure and HLA in healthy donors. Clones were sequenced by immunoSEQ multiplex PCR, and TCRdb holds only the in-frame ones, with some missing. Here the sample spans about 120,000 clones, approximately 89% being singletons. The sequencing input was PBMCs. These receptors came from a woman aged 18-29 years in good health and CMV-seronegative.

The chain has TRBV29-1 and TRBJ2-1; D is perhaps TRBD2 (7 bases). Trimming removed 7 bases from V and 3 bases from J, with 19 bases in between. The CDR3 has 15 residues. Germline loops: CDR1 SQVTM, CDR2 ANQGSEA. CDR3 protein: CSATWGGGDYNEQFF. The CDR3 DNA reads TGCAGCGCCACCTGGGGGGGCGGCGACTACAATGAGCAGTTCTTC.

The rearrangement joins TRBV6-5 to TRBJ2-7; 8 bases fit TRBD2. The germline CDR1 and CDR2 sequences are MNHEY and SVGAGI. V was pared by 5 bases and J by 5 bases, with 8 bases of the junction left unmatched. The CDR3 has 14 amino acids. The CDR3 nucleotides read TGTGCCAGCAGTGAAACCGGGACTAGAAACGAGCAGTACGTC. Amino acid sequence: CASSETGTRNEQYV.

In this sample, this clone turned up a few times. The gene calls are TRBV18 and TRBJ1-2; a possible D gene is TRBD1 (5 bases). The CDR3 runs 15 residues. V was clipped by 3 bases and J by 0 bases, with 11 bases between them. CDR1 is KGHSH and CDR2 is LQKENI in the germline V gene. CDR3 sequence: CASSPRQNSNYGYTF. CDR3 nucleotides: TGTGCCAGCTCACCTCGACAGAATTCTAACTATGGCTACACCTTC.

This sequence joins TRBV6-6 and TRBJ1-4; D gene uncertain. CDR1 and CDR2 from the germline V gene are MNHNY and SVGAGI (reference sequence). V lost 2 bases, J lost 2 bases, and 6 bases lay in between. The CDR3 has 14 residues. In DNA form, the CDR3 reads TGTGCCAGCAGTTACGGGAGGACTAATGAAAAACTGTTTTTT. Translated, it gives CASSYGRTNEKLFF.